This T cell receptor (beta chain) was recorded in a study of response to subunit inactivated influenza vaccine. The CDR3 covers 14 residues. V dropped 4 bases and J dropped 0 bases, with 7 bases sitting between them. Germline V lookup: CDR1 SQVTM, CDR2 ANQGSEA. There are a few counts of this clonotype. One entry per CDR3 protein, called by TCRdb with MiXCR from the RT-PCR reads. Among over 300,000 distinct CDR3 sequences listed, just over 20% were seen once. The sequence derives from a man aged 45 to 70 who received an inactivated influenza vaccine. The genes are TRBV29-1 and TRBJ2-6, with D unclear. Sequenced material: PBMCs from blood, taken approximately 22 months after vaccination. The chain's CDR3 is CSVAPGSGANVLTF. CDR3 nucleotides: TGCAGCGTTGCCCCCGGCTCTGGGGCCAACGTCCTGACTTTC. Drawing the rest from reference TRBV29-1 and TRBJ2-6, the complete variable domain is SAVISQKPSRDICQRGTSLTIQCQVDSQVTMMFWYRQQPGQSLTLIATANQGSEATYESGFVIDKFPISRPNLTFSTLTVSNMSPEDSSIYLCSVAPGSGANVLTFGAGSRLTVL.